This is a list of T cell receptor beta chains from one sample in a study of identical twins. One entry per CDR3 protein results from TCRdb running MiXCR on the 5' RACE reads. The table records approximately 230,000 distinct CDR3 sequences, about an eighth of them present only once. Sequencing used memory (CD45RO+) T cells sorted from blood. The source is a woman aged 18-29 years in good health. Each CDR3 is given with its conserved first and last residue. The D gene is left open where the match is weak. Clone size appears in some rows only: once, few, many, or a class for an expanded clone.

>TRBJ2-2|.|TRBV24-1|TRBD1
TGTGCCACCAGCCAGGGGGCACGCACCGGGGAGCTGTTTTTT
CATSQGARTGELFF
>TRBJ2-2|few|TRBV7-2|.
TGTGCCAGCAGCTGGAAGGGGTTTACCGGGGAGCTGTTTTTT
CASSWKGFTGELFF
>TRBJ2-6|few|TRBV6-5|.
TGTGCCAGCAGTAACCGAAGGGTGGCCGGGGCCAACGTCCTGACTTTC
CASSNRRVAGANVLTF
>TRBJ1-5|few|TRBV27|TRBD1
TGTGCCAGCAGTTTATCGACAGGGGGCCAGCCCCAGCATTTT
CASSLSTGGQPQHF
>TRBJ2-4|many|TRBV12-3/TRBV12-4|.
TGTGCCAGCAGGGAGGGTGGAGCAAACATTCAGTACTTC
CASREGGANIQYF
>TRBJ2-7|many|TRBV6-1|.
TGTGCCAGCAGTTCACGGGAGACCTACGAGCAGTACTTC
CASSSRETYEQYF
>TRBJ2-3|.|TRBV20-1|.
TGCAGTGCTAGAGATCCACGGGGTAGTTACACAGATACGCAGTATTTT
CSARDPRGSYTDTQYF
>TRBJ2-3|few|TRBV27|.
TGTGCCAGCAGTTTTTTCGGCGCAGATACGCAGTATTTT
CASSFFGADTQYF
>TRBJ2-1|few|TRBV30|.
TGTGCCTGGAGGGCAAACAATGAGCAGTTCTTC
CAWRANNEQFF
>TRBJ2-1|few|TRBV5-1|.
TGCGCCAGCAGCTTGGGCTTGGGCCCTGCCCGTGAGCAGTTCTTC
CASSLGLGPAREQFF
>TRBJ1-2|few|TRBV27|.
TGTGCCAGCAGTTTCCGACCCGGAGGGGACTATGGCTACACCTTC
CASSFRPGGDYGYTF
>TRBJ1-2|few|TRBV5-1|TRBD1
TGCGCCAGCAGCTTTGACAGGGTTATCTATGGCTACACCTTC
CASSFDRVIYGYTF
>TRBJ2-3|many|TRBV12-3/TRBV12-4|.
TGTGCCAGCAGTCGCGACTTACAAGATACGCAGTATTTT
CASSRDLQDTQYF
>TRBJ1-1|.|TRBV20-1|.
TGCAGTGCTAGGACACAGGGTTCTAACACTGAAGCTTTCTTT
CSARTQGSNTEAFF
>TRBJ1-1|many|TRBV6-1|.
TGTGCCAGCACTAAGGGCCGGAACACTGAAGCTTTCTTT
CASTKGRNTEAFF
>TRBJ1-1|few|TRBV20-1|.
TGCAGTGCTCACAGGGACGGGAACACTGAAGCTTTCTTT
CSAHRDGNTEAFF
>TRBJ2-5|many|TRBV11-1|.
TGTGCCAGCAGCTTAGATTACCAAGAGACCCAGTACTTC
CASSLDYQETQYF
>TRBJ2-1|.|TRBV20-1|TRBD2
TGCAGTGCTAGGCTAGCGGGAGGGGTCAATGAGCAGTTCTTC
CSARLAGGVNEQFF
>TRBJ2-2|many|TRBV5-6|TRBD2
TGTGCCAGCAGCTTGACTAGCGGGGCGAACACCGGGGAGCTGTTTTTT
CASSLTSGANTGELFF
>TRBJ2-2|.|TRBV6-6|.
TGTGCCAGCAGTTACTCAAAGAGGGGGCTGTTTTTT
CASSYSKRGLFF
>TRBJ2-1|.|TRBV5-1|.
TGCGCCAGCAGCTTGGTAGGGCATGAGCAGTTCTTC
CASSLVGHEQFF
>TRBJ2-7|.|TRBV5-1|.
TGCGCCAGCAGCTTGGCTGCGGCAGCCTTCCGGACAACCCGATACGAGCAGTACTTC
CASSLAAAAFRTTRYEQYF
>TRBJ1-2|.|TRBV20-1|.
TGCAGTGCCCTAGGGGTCTATGGCTACACCTTC
CSALGVYGYTF
>TRBJ2-7|few|TRBV10-2|.
TGCGCCAGCAGTGAGTCGATTGGGGGAGGGGGATACGAGCAGTACTTC
CASSESIGGGGYEQYF
>TRBJ1-5|few|TRBV4-3|.
TGCGCCAGCAGCCAAGTTCGGGGGGCGGGCGATCAGCCCCAGCATTTT
CASSQVRGAGDQPQHF
>TRBJ1-4|many|TRBV12-3/TRBV12-4|.
TGTGCCAGCATGGAAGGCGGGGAAACTAATGAAAAACTGTTTTTT
CASMEGGETNEKLFF
>TRBJ2-7|many|TRBV15|.
TGTGCCACCAGCAGAGACTCAGGAACTATTGGGTACGAGCAGTACTTC
CATSRDSGTIGYEQYF
>TRBJ2-3|few|TRBV29-1|.
TGCAGCGTTGACAGCGGCACAGATACGCAGTATTTT
CSVDSGTDTQYF
>TRBJ2-2|few|TRBV7-8|.
TGTGCCAGCAGCCAAGGGTACTGGGGAGGTGCCGGGGAGCTGTTTTTT
CASSQGYWGGAGELFF
>TRBJ1-3|few|TRBV7-9|.
TGTGCCAGCAGCTTAACGGTTCAGGCTGGAAACACCATATATTTT
CASSLTVQAGNTIYF
>TRBJ1-4|many|TRBV21-1|.
TGTGCCAGCAGCAGGGAGGGGGAAAAACTGTTTTTT
CASSREGEKLFF
>TRBJ1-1|many|TRBV20-1|.
TGCAGTGCTAGAGAACCCCACTCCCGATCGAACACTGAAGCTTTCTTT
CSAREPHSRSNTEAFF
>TRBJ2-4|few|TRBV3-1|.
TGTGCCAGCAGCTGGGAGGGGGAAAACATTCAGTACTTC
CASSWEGENIQYF
>TRBJ2-7|few|TRBV5-1|.
TGCGCCAGCACCGACAGCCCCTACGAGCAGTACTTC
CASTDSPYEQYF
>TRBJ2-7|few|TRBV18|.
TGTGCCAGCTCACTCGCGAGAGGGCTAAGGTACGAGCAGTACTTC
CASSLARGLRYEQYF
>TRBJ1-1|many|TRBV25-1|.
TGTGCCAGCAGTGAATATAGATTCTCTTTCTTT
CASSEYRFSFF
>TRBJ2-1|.|TRBV7-2|TRBD2
TGTGCCAGCAGCTTCGCCGGGACTAGCGTTCACAATGAGCAGTTCTTC
CASSFAGTSVHNEQFF
>TRBJ1-1|many|TRBV12-3/TRBV12-4|.
TGTGCCAGCAGTTTAGGAGCAGTGAACACTGAAGCTTTCTTT
CASSLGAVNTEAFF